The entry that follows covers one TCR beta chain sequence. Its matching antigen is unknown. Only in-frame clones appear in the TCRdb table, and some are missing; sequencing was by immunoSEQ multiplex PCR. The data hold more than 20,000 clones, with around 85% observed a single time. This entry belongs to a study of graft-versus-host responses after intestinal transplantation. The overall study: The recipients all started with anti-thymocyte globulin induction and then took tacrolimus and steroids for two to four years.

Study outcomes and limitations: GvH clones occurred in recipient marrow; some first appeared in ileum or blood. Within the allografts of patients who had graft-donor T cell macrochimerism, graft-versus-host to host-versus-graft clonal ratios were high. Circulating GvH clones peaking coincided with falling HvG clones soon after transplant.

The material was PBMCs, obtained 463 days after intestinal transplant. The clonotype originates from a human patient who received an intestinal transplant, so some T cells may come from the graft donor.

In DNA, the CDR3 is TGTGCAAGTCGCTTGCAACGGGACCGGAGCGGGGAGCTGTTTTTT. The encoded protein is CASRLQRDRSGELFF. The chain recombines TRBV12-2 with TRBJ2-2. TRBV12-2 is labeled a pseudogene. This CDR3 is built from 15 residues.